Included here is one T cell receptor (beta chain) sequence, with context. Antigen: not known. Using its own MiXCR run on the 5' RACE reads, TCRdb lists one record per CDR3 protein. This table has approximately 52,000 distinct CDR3 sequences, approximately 9% appearing once. These data belong to a study of T-cell memory formation after mild COVID-19. General study findings and limits: Some clones that responded were present in memory (sampled pre-infection), which suggests cross-reactive memory joined.

The CDR3 spans 12 residues. Trimming left V 6 bases short and J 4 bases short, with 9 bases between. CDR1 KGHSH and CDR2 LQKENI come from the germline V gene. Specimen: PBMCs or a T cell subset sorted from them (not recorded which). The receptor was isolated from an adult woman who had mild COVID-19 (a few samples of this study predate the infection). Cell type and time point are not known. The chain uses TRBV18 and TRBJ1-1; perhaps TRBD1 as D (5 bases). CDR3 sequence: CASSSGGTEAFF. The CDR3 DNA follows: TGTGCCAGCTCGTCGGGGGGCACTGAAGCTTTCTTT.